This TCR beta chain was recorded in a study of T-cell reconstitution after alpha-beta-depleted transplantation in children. TCRbeta library preparation incorporated unique molecular identifiers. TCRdb reprocessed the PCR reads with MiXCR, giving one entry per CDR3 protein. The top ten hold over 2.5% of the sample, which has hundreds of thousands of distinct CDR3 sequences, 12% seen once. This clonotype has a count of ten or more. Germline CDR1 SGHRS, CDR2 YFSETQ. The CDR3 extends over 16 amino acids. The ends were cut back, 4 bases at V and 0 bases at J, with 17 bases in the middle. V usage is TRBV5-1 and J usage is TRBJ2-7; D is undetermined. This clonotype originated in a human donor who donated a stem cell graft to a child with acute lymphoblastic leukemia. The sample was PBMCs from the stem cell graft donor, taken from the stem cell graft. This CDR3 reads CASSPRSDRGSYEQYF. CDR3 sequence (DNA): TGCGCCAGCAGCCCTCGATCGGACCGAGGCTCCTACGAGCAGTACTTC.